This T cell receptor (beta chain) was observed in a study of memory B cells and T cells in multiple sclerosis. Notes on the study in general: Compartments had unequal clone-set sizes, affecting shared clonotype counts.

Assay: immunoSEQ multiplex PCR; the TCRdb copy retains only in-frame clones and omits some. The sample consists of over 35,000 clones, over 70% of them appearing once. As regards this clone: Its antigen is unidentified.

CFSE-dim autoproliferating and CFSE-high non-proliferating T cells from unstimulated culture were sequenced separately. Pooled replicate wells came from about 50 million CFSE-labeled PBMCs cultured about seven days without stimulus. CFSE at about 0.5 uM labeled the PBMCs, which were then cultured unstimulated. The TCR originated in a human donor with multiple sclerosis. Sample: PBMCs from blood kept in culture.

The CDR3 DNA is TGTGCCAGCAGTGCGGGGGTGGGTAGAGGAGCAGATACGCAGTATTTT. Translation gives CASSAGVGRGADTQYF. The V gene is TRBV2, the J gene TRBJ2-3, with a possible D match to TRBD2 (6 bases). The CDR3 consists of 16 residues. Germline V lookup: CDR1 SNHLY, CDR2 FYNNEI. Trimming stripped 4 bases from V and 4 bases from J, with 18 bases between.